The 14 T cell receptor beta chains reported below all come from one sample, sequenced in a study of T cells in Graves' hyperthyroidism and ophthalmopathy. What was amplified from RNA transcripts were TCR beta CDR3 regions. An initial round of RT-PCR targeting the TCR CDR3 relied on the HTBI primer set. TCRdb reprocessed the multiplex PCR reads with MiXCR, giving one entry per CDR3 protein. The data show about 400,000 distinct CDR3 sequences, 20% to 30% seen once. Sequenced: blood. All receptors derive from a man aged 50 or older with Graves' hyperthyroidism.

This clonotype came up many times. The chain couples TRBV24-1 to TRBJ1-1; unclear D gene. This CDR3 contains 14 residues. Germline values: CDR1 KGHDR, CDR2 SFDVKD. V lost 4 bases, J lost 0 bases, and 8 bases lay in between. The CDR3 reads CATSDPRVNTEAFF. The CDR3 nucleotides are TGTGCCACCAGTGACCCTAGGGTGAACACTGAAGCTTTCTTT.

With regard to this clonotype: A read error may account for a junction end that differs from germline. The J gene is TRBJ2-1, the V gene TRBV10-3; 14 bases line up with TRBD2. CDR1 is ENHRY and CDR2 is SYGVKD in the germline V gene. There are 15 residues in the CDR3. The chain's CDR3 is CAIRFGTSGSDERFF. CDR3 sequence (DNA): TGTGCCATCAGGTTCGGGACTAGCGGGAGTGATGAGCGGTTCTTC.

The chain uses TRBV5-1 and TRBJ2-7; D possibly corresponds to TRBD2 (6 bases). The CDR3 has 15 residues. The V gene's germline CDR1 is SGHRS and CDR2 YFSETQ. Trimming pared 2 bases from V and 2 bases from J, leaving 14 bases between. CDR3 bases: TGCGCCAGCAGCTTTTTTCCTAGCGAAACCTACGAGCAGTACTTC. Amino acid sequence: CASSFFPSETYEQYF.

This clonotype showed up many times. V is TRBV6-1 and J is TRBJ2-7; tentatively, D is TRBD1 (6 bases). The CDR3 has 14 amino acids. V was pared by 7 bases and J by 4 bases, with 17 bases between. CDR1 MNHNS and CDR2 SASEGT come from the germline V gene. CDR3: CASTYSGGLYEQYF. The CDR3 coding sequence is TGTGCCAGCACCTACTCTGGGGGCTTATACGAGCAGTACTTC.

The gene calls are TRBV7-9 and TRBJ2-7; 11 nucleotides agree with TRBD2. The V gene's germline CDR1 is SEHNR and CDR2 FQNEAQ (reference sequence). The CDR3 is 13 residues long. J was trimmed by 6 bases and V by 6 bases; bases with no gene match: 4. Here the CDR3 reads CASSPGTSGEQYF. CDR3 sequence (DNA): TGTGCCAGCAGTCCCGGGACTAGCGGCGAGCAGTACTTC.

Only a few counts were recorded for this clonotype. This CDR3 reads CASSAQAGDSYEQYF. In DNA, the CDR3 is TGTGCCAGCAGCGCCCAGGCAGGGGATTCCTACGAGCAGTACTTC. This chain uses TRBV7-8 with TRBJ2-7; TRBD1 is a possible D gene (6 bases). Trimming stripped 5 bases from V and 1 base from J, with 15 bases between. There are 15 residues in the CDR3. Germline V gene data show CDR1 as SGHVS and CDR2 as FQNEAQ. The full variable domain, in which reference TRBV7-8 and TRBJ2-7 provide the parts outside the CDR3, is GAGVSQSPRYKVAKRGQDVALRCDPISGHVSLFWYQQALGQGPEFLTYFQNEAQLDKSGLPSDRFFAERPEGSVSTLKIQRTQQEDSAVYLCASSAQAGDSYEQYFGPGTRLTVT.

This clonotype has just a few counts. The J gene is TRBJ2-5, the V gene TRBV12-3 or TRBV12-4; a possible D gene is TRBD2 (6 bases). V was clipped by 6 bases and J by 1 base, with 18 bases between them. The CDR3 spans 16 residues. The CDR3 nucleotides are TGTGCCAGCAGCGTAGCCCCTAGGCGGGGCCAAGAGACCCAGTACTTC. Encoded protein: CASSVAPRRGQETQYF.

The chain links TRBV20-1 to TRBJ2-4; D call uncertain. The CDR3 contains 11 residues. Per the germline V gene, CDR1 is DFQATT and CDR2 is SNEGSKA (reference sequence). V was pared by 5 bases and J by 6 bases, with 8 bases between. The CDR3 loop is CSALTANIQYF. In DNA, the CDR3 is TGCAGTGCTCTCACAGCAAACATTCAGTACTTC.

This chain links TRBV3-1 with TRBJ1-2; D may be TRBD1 (5 bases). V was pared by 3 bases and J by 4 bases, with 15 bases between. This CDR3 region has 15 residues. Per the germline V gene, CDR1 is LGHDT and CDR2 is YNNKEL (reference sequence). DNA for the CDR3: TGTGCCAGCAGCCAGGCCCGGGGGAGGGCCTATGGCTACACCTTC. It is translated as CASSQARGRAYGYTF.

This clonotype was counted at least ten times. The V gene is TRBV11-2, the J gene TRBJ2-1; 11 nucleotides agree with TRBD2. V lost 1 base to trimming and J lost 8 bases; unmatched junction nucleotides: 7. In germline, CDR1 is SGHAT, CDR2 FQNNGV. The CDR3 extends over 16 amino acids. CDR3 in amino acids: CASSLGTSGRPDEQFF. CDR3 coding DNA: TGTGCCAGCAGCTTAGGAACTAGCGGGAGACCCGATGAGCAGTTCTTC.

This clonotype was counted many times. The chain couples TRBV11-2 to TRBJ2-7, with unresolved D. The CDR3 contains 14 residues. Germline V gene lookup returns CDR1 SGHAT and CDR2 FQNNGV. V was cut by 3 bases and J by 2 bases, with 11 bases left in between. This CDR3 reads CASSLDRMAYEQYF. As DNA, the CDR3 is TGTGCCAGCAGCTTGGATCGGATGGCCTACGAGCAGTACTTC.

This clonotype was observed a few times. The chain couples TRBV2 to TRBJ2-1; D is unresolved. CDR3 size: 14 residues. In germline, CDR1 is SNHLY, CDR2 FYNNEI. With 7 bases removed from V and 3 bases from J, the gap between germline ends came to 13 bases. This CDR3 reads CASNYGSLYNEQFF. The CDR3 DNA follows: TGTGCCAGCAACTACGGGTCCCTCTACAATGAGCAGTTCTTC.

This clonotype was seen only a few times. The genes are TRBV20-1 and TRBJ1-2; no clear D gene. V was clipped by 0 bases and J by 3 bases, with 14 bases between them. This CDR3 comprises 15 residues. Germline CDR1 and CDR2: DFQATT and SNEGSKA (reference sequence). The CDR3 DNA follows: TGCAGTGCTAGAGACGCACAGCGAAACTACTATGGCTACACCTTC. Translating it yields CSARDAQRNYYGYTF.

To note about this clonotype: This may come from a read error, since a much larger clone is one base off. Since no conserved phenylalanine or tryptophan closes the CDR3, a read error is the likely cause. This sequence joins TRBV27 and TRBJ1-1; D not certain. Germline CDR1 MNHEY, CDR2 SMNVEV (reference sequence). Trimming removed 6 bases from V and 0 bases from J, with 11 bases in between. This CDR3 has 14 residues. DNA of the CDR3: TGTGCCAGCAGATCGGACCTCATGAACACTGAAGCTTTCCTT. It is translated as CASRSDLMNTEAFL.